Following are 11 T cell receptor beta chains from one sample sequenced in a study of T cell clones after liver transplantation. The repertoire was sequenced with immunoSEQ multiplex PCR; TCRdb's copy has only in-frame clones and lacks some. Found here are more than 9,000 clones, 70% to 85% of them singletons; the top ten hold around 60%. Sample: CD8+ T cells from blood, taken at the 22-month timepoint. These receptors were taken from a human patient who received a liver transplant. The graft donor may have contributed some T cells.

The chain links TRBV11-2 to TRBJ2-7; TRBD2 aligns across 8 bases. CDR3 length: 14 amino acids. CDR1 and CDR2 from the germline V gene are SGHAT and FQNNGV. The V and J ends lost 5 bases and 3 bases, in that order; junction bases with no gene match: 6. DNA of the CDR3: TGTGCCAGCAGCATCGGGGGGGCGGACTACGAGCAGTACTTC. The encoded protein is CASSIGGADYEQYF.

V and J are TRBV6-8 and TRBJ1-1; the D is unclear. The germline V gene encodes CDR1 MNHGY and CDR2 SAAAGT. The V gene lost 10 bases and the J gene lost 7 bases, with 4 bases spanning the gap. CDR3 size: 8 residues. The CDR3 here is CAKNEAFF. For the CDR3, the DNA is TGTGCCAAGAATGAAGCTTTCTTT.

The chain is built from TRBV6-6 and TRBJ2-7; either TRBD1 or TRBD2 may supply D (5 bases each). Germline assignment: CDR1 MNHNY and CDR2 SVGAGI (reference sequence). CDR3 length: 16 residues. Trimming removed 0 bases from V and 4 bases from J, with 16 bases in between. The CDR3 loop reads CASSYSGQGDAYEQYF. The CDR3 DNA follows: TGTGCCAGCAGTTACTCGGGGCAGGGAGATGCGTACGAGCAGTACTTC.

V and J are TRBV4-1 and TRBJ1-5, with no clear D. The germline V gene encodes CDR1 MGHRA and CDR2 YSYEKL. The V end was cut by 0 bases, the J end by 0 bases, with 6 bases between. The CDR3 runs to 15 residues. For the CDR3, the DNA is TGCGCCAGCAGCCAAGATCGGGGTAGCAATCAGCCCCAGCATTTT. As protein: CASSQDRGSNQPQHF.

This clone was observed a handful of times. The chain joins TRBV6-5 to TRBJ1-2; D is undetermined. Trimming stripped 4 bases from V and 0 bases from J, with 6 bases between. CDR1 is MNHEY and CDR2 is SVGAGI in the germline V gene. The CDR3 spans 13 residues. CDR3 amino acids: CASSLRANYGYTF. CDR3 nucleotides: TGTGCCAGCAGTTTAAGAGCTAACTATGGCTACACCTTC.

This sequence joins TRBV5-4 and TRBJ1-2; 10 bases line up with TRBD1. The CDR3 consists of 15 residues. Germline assignment: CDR1 SGHNT and CDR2 YYREEE (reference sequence). J lost 3 bases, V lost 3 bases, and 5 bases had no gene match. The CDR3 DNA follows: TGTGCCAGCAGCTCCCCCGGGACAGGGGACTATGGCTACACCTTC. Protein product: CASSSPGTGDYGYTF.

The genes are TRBV5-6 and TRBJ2-2; D is ambiguous. Germline lookup yields CDR1 SGHDT and CDR2 YYEEEE. The CDR3 contains 11 residues. Trimming took 4 bases from V and 7 from J, leaving 5 bases between them. CDR3 amino acids: CASSRLGELFF. CDR3 coding DNA: TGTGCCAGCAGCCGACTCGGGGAGCTGTTTTTT. Variable domain in full (rest from reference TRBV5-6 and TRBJ2-2): DAGVTQSPTHLIKTRGQQVTLRCSPKSGHDTVSWYQQALGQGPQFIFQYYEEEERQRGNFPDRFSGHQFPNYSSELNVNALLLGDSALYLCASSRLGELFFGEGSRLTVL.

The rearrangement uses TRBV5-4 and TRBJ1-1; D ambiguous. The V gene's germline CDR1 is SGHNT and CDR2 YYREEE (reference sequence). The CDR3 spans 12 residues. Trimming removed 1 base at V and 4 bases at J, with 5 bases between. CDR3 bases: TGTGCCAGCAGCTTGTCCGTCACTGAAGCTTTCTTT. It codes for CASSLSVTEAFF.

This clone has just one count. DNA of the CDR3: TGTGCCAGCAGTTTAGCCGGCAATCAGCCCCAGCATTTT. Protein sequence: CASSLAGNQPQHF. The J gene is TRBJ1-5, the V gene TRBV27; no reliable D call. The CDR3 consists of 13 residues. Per germline, CDR1 MNHEY and CDR2 SMNVEV (reference sequence). Deletions cut 2 bases from V and 2 bases from J, with 4 bases between.

This clone came up a few times. The chain employs TRBV10-2 and TRBJ2-3, with D tentatively TRBD2 (5 bases). Looked up from germline, CDR1 is WSHSY and CDR2 is SAAADI. V was shortened by 4 bases and J by 2 bases, with 13 bases between the two germline ends. The CDR3 is 15 residues long. Here the CDR3 reads CASSALRGNTDTQYF. The CDR3 nucleotides are TGCGCCAGCAGTGCCCTCCGAGGGAACACAGATACGCAGTATTTT.

The chain employs TRBV19 and TRBJ2-7, with 9 bases lining up with TRBD1. With 5 bases clipped from V and 3 bases from J, the junction kept 5 bases outside the gene matches. CDR3 size: 14 residues. Germline assignment: CDR1 LNHDA and CDR2 SQIVND (reference sequence). The CDR3 DNA is TGTGCCAGTAGTTTTGGACAGGGGTACTACGAGCAGTACTTC. Translation: CASSFGQGYYEQYF.